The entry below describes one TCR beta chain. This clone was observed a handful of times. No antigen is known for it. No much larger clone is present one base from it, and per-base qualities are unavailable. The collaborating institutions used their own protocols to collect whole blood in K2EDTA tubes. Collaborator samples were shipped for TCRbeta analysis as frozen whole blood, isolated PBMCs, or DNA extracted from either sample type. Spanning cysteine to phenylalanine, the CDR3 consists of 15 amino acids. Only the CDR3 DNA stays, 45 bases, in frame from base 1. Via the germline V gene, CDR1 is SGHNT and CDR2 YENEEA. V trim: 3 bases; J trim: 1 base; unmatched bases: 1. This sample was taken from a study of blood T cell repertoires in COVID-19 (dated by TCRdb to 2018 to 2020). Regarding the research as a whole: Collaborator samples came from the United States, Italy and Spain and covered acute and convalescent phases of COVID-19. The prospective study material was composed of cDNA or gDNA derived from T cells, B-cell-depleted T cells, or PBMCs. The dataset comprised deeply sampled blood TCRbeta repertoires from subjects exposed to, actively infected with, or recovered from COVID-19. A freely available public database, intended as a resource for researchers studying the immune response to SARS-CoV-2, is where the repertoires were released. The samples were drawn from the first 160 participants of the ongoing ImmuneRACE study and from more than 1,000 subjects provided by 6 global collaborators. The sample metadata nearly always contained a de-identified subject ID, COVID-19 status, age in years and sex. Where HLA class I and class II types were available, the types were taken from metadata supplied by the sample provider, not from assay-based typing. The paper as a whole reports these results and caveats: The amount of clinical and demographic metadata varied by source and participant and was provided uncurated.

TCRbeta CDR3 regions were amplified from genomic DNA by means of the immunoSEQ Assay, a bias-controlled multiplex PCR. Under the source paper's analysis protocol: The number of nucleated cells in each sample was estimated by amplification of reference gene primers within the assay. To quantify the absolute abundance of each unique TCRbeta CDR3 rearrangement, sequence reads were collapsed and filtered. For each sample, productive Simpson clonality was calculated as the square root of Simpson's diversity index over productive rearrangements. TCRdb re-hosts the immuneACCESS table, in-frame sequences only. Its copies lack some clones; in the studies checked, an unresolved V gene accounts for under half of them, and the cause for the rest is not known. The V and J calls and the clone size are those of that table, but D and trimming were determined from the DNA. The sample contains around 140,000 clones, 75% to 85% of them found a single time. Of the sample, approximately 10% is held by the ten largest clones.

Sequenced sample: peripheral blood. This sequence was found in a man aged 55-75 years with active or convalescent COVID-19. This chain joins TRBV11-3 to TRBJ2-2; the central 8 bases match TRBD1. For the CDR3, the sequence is CASSFDRGNTGELFF. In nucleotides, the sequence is TGTGCCAGCAGCTTTGACAGGGGGAACACCGGGGAGCTGTTTTTT.